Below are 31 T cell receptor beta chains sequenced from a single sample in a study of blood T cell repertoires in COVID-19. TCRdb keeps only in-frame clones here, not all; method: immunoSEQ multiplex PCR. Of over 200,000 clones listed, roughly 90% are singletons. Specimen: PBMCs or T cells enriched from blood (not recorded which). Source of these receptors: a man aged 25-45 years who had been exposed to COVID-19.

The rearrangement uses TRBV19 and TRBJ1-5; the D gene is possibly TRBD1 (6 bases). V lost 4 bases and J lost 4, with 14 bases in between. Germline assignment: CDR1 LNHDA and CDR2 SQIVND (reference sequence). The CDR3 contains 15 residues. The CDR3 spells CASSRDRIPNQPQHF. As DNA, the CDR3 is TGTGCCAGTAGTAGAGACAGGATACCAAATCAGCCCCAGCATTTT. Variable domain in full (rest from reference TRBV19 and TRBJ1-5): DGGITQSPKYLFRKEGQNVTLSCEQNLNHDAMYWYRQDPGQGLRLIYYSQIVNDFQKGDIAEGYSVSREKKESFPLTVTSAQKNPTAFYLCASSRDRIPNQPQHFGDGTRLSIL.

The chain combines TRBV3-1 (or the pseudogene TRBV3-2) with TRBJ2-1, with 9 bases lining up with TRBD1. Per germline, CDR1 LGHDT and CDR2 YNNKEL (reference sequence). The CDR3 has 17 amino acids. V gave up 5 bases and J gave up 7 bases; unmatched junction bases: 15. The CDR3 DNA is TGTGCCAGCAGCTCCGCACAGGGGGCGGGGGAACCAAATGAGCAGTTCTTC. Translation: CASSSAQGAGEPNEQFF.

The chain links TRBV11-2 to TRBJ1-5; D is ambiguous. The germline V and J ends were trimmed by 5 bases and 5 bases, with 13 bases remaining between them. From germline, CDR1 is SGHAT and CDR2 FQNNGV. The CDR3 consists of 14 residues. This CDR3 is CASSPSGGDQPQHF. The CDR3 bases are TGTGCCAGCAGCCCGTCGGGAGGTGATCAGCCCCAGCATTTT.

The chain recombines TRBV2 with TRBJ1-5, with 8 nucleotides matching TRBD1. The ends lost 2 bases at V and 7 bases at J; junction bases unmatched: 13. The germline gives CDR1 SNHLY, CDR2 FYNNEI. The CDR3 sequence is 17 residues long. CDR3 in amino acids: CASSEFLQGAIGQPQHF. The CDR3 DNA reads TGTGCCAGCAGTGAATTCTTGCAGGGGGCAATCGGGCAGCCCCAGCATTTT.

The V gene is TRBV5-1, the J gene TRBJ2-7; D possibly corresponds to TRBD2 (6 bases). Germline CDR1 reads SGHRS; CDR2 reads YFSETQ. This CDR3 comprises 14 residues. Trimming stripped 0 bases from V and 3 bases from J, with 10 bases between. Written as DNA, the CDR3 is TGCGCCAGCAGCTTGGATGCGGGGAACTACGAGCAGTACTTC. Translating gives CASSLDAGNYEQYF.

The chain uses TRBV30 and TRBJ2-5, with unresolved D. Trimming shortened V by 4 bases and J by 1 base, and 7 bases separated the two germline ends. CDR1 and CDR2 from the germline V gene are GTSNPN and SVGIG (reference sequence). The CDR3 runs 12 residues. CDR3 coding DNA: TGTGCCTGGACTCTGGCCCAAGAGACCCAGTACTTC. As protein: CAWTLAQETQYF. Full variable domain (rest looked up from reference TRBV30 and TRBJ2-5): SQTIHQWPATLVQPVGSPLSLECTVEGTSNPNLYWYRQAAGRGLQLLFYSVGIGQISSEVPQNLSASRPQDRQFILSSKKLLLSDSGFYLCAWTLAQETQYFGPGTRLLVL.

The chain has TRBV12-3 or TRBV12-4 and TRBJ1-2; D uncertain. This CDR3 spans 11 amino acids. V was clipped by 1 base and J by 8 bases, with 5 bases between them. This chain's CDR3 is CASSLVQGYTF. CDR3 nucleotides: TGTGCCAGCAGTTTAGTCCAGGGCTACACCTTC.

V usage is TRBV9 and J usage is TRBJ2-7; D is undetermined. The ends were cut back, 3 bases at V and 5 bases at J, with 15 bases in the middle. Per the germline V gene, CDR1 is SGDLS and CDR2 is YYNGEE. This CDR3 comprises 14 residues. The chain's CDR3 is CASSARLPSDEQYF. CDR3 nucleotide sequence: TGTGCCAGCAGCGCAAGGCTCCCCAGCGACGAGCAGTACTTC.

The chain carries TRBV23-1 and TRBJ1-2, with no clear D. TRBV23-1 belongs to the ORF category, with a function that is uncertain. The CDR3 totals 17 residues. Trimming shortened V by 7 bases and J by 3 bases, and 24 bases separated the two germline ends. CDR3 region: CASTTSPFLLVDYGYTF. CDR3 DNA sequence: TGCGCCAGCACCACAAGTCCGTTTCTCCTGGTGGACTATGGCTACACCTTC.

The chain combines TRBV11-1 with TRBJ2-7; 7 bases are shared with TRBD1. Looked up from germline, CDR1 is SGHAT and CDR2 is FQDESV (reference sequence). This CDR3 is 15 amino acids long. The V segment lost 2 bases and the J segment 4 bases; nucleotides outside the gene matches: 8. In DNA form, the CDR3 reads TGTGCCAGCAGCTTATTTCCAGGACAGGCGTACGAGCAGTACTTC. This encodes CASSLFPGQAYEQYF.

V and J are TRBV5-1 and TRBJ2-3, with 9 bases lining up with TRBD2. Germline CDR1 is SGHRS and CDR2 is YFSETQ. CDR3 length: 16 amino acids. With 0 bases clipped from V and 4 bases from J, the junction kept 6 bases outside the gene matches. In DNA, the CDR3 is TGCGCCAGCAGCTTGGTCGCGGGGGGGCGGGCAGATACGCAGTATTTT. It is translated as CASSLVAGGRADTQYF.

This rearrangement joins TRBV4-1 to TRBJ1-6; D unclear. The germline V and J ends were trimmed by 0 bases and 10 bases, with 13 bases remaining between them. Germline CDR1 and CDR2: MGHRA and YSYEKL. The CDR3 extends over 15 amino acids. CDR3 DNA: TGCGCCAGCAGCCAAGAGGGAGGGTTAAGGTCACCCCTCCACTTT. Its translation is CASSQEGGLRSPLHF.

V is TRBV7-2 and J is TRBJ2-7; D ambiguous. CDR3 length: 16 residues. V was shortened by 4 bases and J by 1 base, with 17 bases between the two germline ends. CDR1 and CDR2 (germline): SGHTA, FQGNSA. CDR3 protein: CASSSSGSLTSYEQYF. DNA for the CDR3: TGTGCCAGCAGCTCGAGTGGTAGCCTAACTTCCTACGAGCAGTACTTC.

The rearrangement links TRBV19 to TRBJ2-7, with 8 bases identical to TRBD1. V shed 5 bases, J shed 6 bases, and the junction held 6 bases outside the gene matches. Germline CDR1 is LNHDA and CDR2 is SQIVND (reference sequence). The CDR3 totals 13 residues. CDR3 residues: CASSQQTGVEQYF. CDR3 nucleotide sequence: TGTGCCAGTAGTCAGCAGACAGGGGTCGAGCAGTACTTC.

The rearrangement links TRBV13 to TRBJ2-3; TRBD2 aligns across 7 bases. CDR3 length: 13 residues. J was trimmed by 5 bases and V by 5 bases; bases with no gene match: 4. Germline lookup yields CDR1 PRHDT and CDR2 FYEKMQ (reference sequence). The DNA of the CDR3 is TGTGCCAGCAGCCCCTCGGGGGGAGATACGCAGTATTTT. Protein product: CASSPSGGDTQYF.

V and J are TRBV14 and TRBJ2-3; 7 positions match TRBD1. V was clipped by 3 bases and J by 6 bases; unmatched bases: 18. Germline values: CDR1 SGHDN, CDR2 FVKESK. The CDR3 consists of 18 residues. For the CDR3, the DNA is TGTGCCAGCAGCCAGTCCACACCGGGACAGTTCCCTCGGGATACGCAGTATTTT. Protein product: CASSQSTPGQFPRDTQYF.

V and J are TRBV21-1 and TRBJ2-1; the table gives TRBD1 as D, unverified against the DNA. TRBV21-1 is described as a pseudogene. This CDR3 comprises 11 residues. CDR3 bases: TGTGCCAGCACGGACAGTGAGACGCAGTTCTTC. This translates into CASTDSETQFF.

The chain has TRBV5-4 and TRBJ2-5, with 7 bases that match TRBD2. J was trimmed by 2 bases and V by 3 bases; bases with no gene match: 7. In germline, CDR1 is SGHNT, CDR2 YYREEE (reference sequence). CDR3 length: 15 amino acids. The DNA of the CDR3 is TGTGCCAGCAGCTCAAACCTCGGGGGGCAAGAGACCCAGTACTTC. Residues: CASSSNLGGQETQYF.

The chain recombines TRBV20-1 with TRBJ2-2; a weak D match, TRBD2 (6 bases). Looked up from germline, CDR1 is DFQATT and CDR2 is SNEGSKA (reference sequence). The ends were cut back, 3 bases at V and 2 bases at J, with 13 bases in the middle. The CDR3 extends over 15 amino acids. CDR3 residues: CSASSGVINTGELFF. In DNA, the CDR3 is TGCAGTGCTAGTTCGGGGGTTATAAACACCGGGGAGCTGTTTTTT.

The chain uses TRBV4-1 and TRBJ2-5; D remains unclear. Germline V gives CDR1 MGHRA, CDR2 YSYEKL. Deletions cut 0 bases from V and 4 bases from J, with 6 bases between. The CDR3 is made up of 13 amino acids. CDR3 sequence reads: CASSQDIRETQYF. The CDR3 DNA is TGCGCCAGCAGCCAAGATATCCGAGAGACCCAGTACTTC.

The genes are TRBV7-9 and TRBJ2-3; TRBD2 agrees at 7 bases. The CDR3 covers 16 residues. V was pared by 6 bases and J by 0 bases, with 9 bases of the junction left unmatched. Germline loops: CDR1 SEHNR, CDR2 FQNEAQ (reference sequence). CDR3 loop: CASSRGGSTSTDTQYF. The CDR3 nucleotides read TGTGCCAGCAGTCGCGGGGGATCAACTAGCACAGATACGCAGTATTTT. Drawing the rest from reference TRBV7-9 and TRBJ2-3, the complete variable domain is DTGVSQNPRHKITKRGQNVTFRCDPISEHNRLYWYRQTLGQGPEFLTYFQNEAQLEKSRLLSDRFSAERPKGSFSTLEIQRTEQGDSAMYLCASSRGGSTSTDTQYFGPGTRLTVL.

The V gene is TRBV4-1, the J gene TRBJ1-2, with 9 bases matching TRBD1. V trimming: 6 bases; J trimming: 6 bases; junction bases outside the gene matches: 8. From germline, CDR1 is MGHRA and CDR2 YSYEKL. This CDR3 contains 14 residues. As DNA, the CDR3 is TGCGCCAGCAGGGGACAGGGTCAGTCCCATGGCTACACCTTC. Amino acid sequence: CASRGQGQSHGYTF.

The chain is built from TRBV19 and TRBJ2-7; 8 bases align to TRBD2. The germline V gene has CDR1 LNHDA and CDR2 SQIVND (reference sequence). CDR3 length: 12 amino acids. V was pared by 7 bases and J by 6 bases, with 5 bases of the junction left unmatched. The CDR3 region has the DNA TGTGCCAGTACGGGGGGGCTTGGCGAGCAGTACTTC. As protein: CASTGGLGEQYF. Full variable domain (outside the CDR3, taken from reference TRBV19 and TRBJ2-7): DGGITQSPKYLFRKEGQNVTLSCEQNLNHDAMYWYRQDPGQGLRLIYYSQIVNDFQKGDIAEGYSVSREKKESFPLTVTSAQKNPTAFYLCASTGGLGEQYFGPGTRLTVT.

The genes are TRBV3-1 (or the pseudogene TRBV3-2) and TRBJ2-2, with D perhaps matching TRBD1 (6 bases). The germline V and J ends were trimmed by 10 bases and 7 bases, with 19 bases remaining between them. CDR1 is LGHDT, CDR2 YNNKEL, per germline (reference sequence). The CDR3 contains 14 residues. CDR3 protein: CATGMGQEIGELFF. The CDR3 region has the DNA TGTGCCACGGGCATGGGACAAGAGATCGGGGAGCTGTTTTTT.

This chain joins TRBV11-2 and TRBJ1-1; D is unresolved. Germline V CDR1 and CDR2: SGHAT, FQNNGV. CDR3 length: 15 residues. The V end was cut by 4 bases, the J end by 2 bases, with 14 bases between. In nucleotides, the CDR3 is TGTGCCAGCAGCTGGGAGGCGGGGATTAACACTGAAGCTTTCTTT. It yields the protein CASSWEAGINTEAFF. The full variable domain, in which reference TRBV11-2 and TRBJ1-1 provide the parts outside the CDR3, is EAGVAQSPRYKIIEKRQSVAFWCNPISGHATLYWYQQILGQGPKLLIQFQNNGVVDDSQLPKDRFSAERLKGVDSTLKIQPAKLEDSAVYLCASSWEAGINTEAFFGQGTRLTVV.

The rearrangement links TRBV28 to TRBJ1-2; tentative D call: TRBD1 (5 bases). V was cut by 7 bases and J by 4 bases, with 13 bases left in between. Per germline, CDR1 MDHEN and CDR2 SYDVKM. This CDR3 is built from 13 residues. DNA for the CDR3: TGTGCCAGCAAACAGGCAGGAACCTATGGCTACACCTTC. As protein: CASKQAGTYGYTF.

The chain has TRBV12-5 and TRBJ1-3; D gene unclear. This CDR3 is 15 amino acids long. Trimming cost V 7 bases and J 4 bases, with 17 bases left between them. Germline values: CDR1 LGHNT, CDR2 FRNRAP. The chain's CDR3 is CASDTTRTGGNTIYF. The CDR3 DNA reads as TGTGCTAGTGATACCACCCGGACGGGAGGAAACACCATATATTTT.

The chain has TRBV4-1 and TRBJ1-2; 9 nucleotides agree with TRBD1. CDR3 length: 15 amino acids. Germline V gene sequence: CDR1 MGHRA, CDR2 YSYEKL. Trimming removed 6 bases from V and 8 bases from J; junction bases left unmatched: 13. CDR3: CASSNRDREASGYTF. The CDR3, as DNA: TGCGCCAGCAGTAACCGGGACAGGGAGGCGAGCGGCTACACCTTC.

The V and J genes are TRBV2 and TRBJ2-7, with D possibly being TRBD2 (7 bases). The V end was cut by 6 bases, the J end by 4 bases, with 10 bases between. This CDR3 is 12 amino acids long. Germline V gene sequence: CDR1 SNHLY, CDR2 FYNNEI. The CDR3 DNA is TGTGCCAGCAGGGGGGGGCGTTACGAGCAGTACTTC. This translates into CASRGGRYEQYF. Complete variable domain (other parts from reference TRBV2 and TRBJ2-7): EPEVTQTPSHQVTQMGQEVILRCVPISNHLYFYWYRQILGQKVEFLVSFYNNEISEKSEIFDDQFSVERPDGSNFTLKIRSTKLEDSAMYFCASRGGRYEQYFGPGTRLTVT.

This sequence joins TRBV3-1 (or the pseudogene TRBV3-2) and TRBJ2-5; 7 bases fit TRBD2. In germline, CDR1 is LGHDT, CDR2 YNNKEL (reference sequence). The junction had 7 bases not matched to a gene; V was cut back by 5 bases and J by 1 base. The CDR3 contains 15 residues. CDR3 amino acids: CASSSPAGIQETQYF. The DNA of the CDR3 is TGTGCCAGCAGCTCTCCAGCGGGGATCCAAGAGACCCAGTACTTC.

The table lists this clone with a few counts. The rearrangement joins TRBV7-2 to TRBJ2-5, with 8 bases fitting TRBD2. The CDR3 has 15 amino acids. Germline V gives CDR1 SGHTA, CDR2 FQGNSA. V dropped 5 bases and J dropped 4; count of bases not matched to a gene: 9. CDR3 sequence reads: CASSTGGPGGETQYF. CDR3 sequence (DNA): TGTGCCAGCAGCACGGGGGGGCCGGGGGGAGAGACCCAGTACTTC.